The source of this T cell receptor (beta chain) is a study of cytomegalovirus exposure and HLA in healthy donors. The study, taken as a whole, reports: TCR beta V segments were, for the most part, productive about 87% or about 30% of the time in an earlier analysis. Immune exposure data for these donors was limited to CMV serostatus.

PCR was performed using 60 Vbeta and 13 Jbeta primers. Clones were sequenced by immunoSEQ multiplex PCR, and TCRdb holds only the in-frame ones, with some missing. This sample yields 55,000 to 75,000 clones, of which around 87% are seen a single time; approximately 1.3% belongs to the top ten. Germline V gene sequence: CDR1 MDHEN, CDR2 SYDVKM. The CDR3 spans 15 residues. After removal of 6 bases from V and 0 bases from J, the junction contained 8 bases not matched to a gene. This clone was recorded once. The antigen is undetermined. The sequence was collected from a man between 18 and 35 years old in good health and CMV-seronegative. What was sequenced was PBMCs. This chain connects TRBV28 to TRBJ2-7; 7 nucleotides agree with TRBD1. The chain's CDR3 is CASRPPGQSSYEQYF. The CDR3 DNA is TGTGCCAGCAGACCCCCGGGACAGTCCTCCTACGAGCAGTACTTC. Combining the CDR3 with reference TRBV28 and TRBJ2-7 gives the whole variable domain DVKVTQSSRYLVKRTGEKVFLECVQDMDHENMFWYRQDPGLGLRLIYFSYDVKMKEKGDIPEGYSVSREKKERFSLILESASTNQTSMYLCASRPPGQSSYEQYFGPGTRLTVT.